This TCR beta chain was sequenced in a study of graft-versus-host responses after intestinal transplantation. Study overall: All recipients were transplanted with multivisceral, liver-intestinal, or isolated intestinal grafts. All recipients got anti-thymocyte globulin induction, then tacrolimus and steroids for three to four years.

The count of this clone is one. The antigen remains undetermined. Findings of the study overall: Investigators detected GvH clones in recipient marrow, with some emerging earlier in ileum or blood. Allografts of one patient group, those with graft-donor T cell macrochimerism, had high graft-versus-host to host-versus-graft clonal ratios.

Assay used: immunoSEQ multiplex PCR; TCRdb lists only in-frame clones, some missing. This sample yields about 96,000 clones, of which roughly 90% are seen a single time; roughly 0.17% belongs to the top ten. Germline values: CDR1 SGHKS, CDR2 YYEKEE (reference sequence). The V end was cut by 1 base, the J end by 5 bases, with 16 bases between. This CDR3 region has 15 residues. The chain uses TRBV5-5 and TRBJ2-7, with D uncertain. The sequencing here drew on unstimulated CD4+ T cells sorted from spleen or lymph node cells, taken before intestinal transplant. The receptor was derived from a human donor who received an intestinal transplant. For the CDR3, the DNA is TGTGCCAGCAGCTTGCATGATCCACGGAGCGACGAGCAGTACTTC. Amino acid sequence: CASSLHDPRSDEQYF.